The 5 T cell receptor beta chains given below trace back to one sample, sequenced in a study of blood T cell repertoires in COVID-19. Using immunoSEQ multiplex PCR, the repertoire was profiled, and TCRdb retains in-frame clones only, with some absent. The sample lists 50,000 to 70,000 clones; just over 85% were seen once. Sequencing used peripheral blood. These receptors originate from a man between 60 and 75 years old with acute or convalescent COVID-19.

The CDR3, as DNA: TGTGCCACCAGCAGAGATTTGGGCAGAACCGTAAAAAATCAGCCCCAGCATTTT. Its translation: CATSRDLGRTVKNQPQHF. The V gene is TRBV15, the J gene TRBJ1-5; D is ambiguous. Between the trimmed V and J ends, which lost 0 bases and 4 bases, there was a span of 19 bases. Per the germline V gene, CDR1 is LNHNV and CDR2 is YYDKDF (reference sequence). The CDR3 has 18 amino acids.

The chain recombines TRBV18 with TRBJ1-2; tentatively, D is TRBD1 (5 bases). V was cut by 6 bases and J by 4 bases, with 15 bases left in between. The germline CDR1 and CDR2 sequences are KGHSH and LQKENI. This CDR3 spans 14 amino acids. As DNA, the CDR3 is TGTGCCAGCTCTAGCGGGGGTGGTAGCTATGGCTACACCTTC. Its translation is CASSSGGGSYGYTF.

V gene TRBV5-5 combines with J gene TRBJ2-1, with a tentative D call TRBD2 (8 bases). The germline gives CDR1 SGHKS, CDR2 YYEKEE (reference sequence). The CDR3 contains 17 residues. Trimming removed 4 bases from V and 0 bases from J, with 17 bases in between. The CDR3 nucleotides are TGTGCCAGCAGCCGGACCGGGGGGGACAGCTCCTACAATGAGCAGTTCTTC. As protein: CASSRTGGDSSYNEQFF. The full variable domain, rest sourced from reference TRBV5-5 and TRBJ2-1, is DAGVTQSPTHLIKTRGQQVTLRCSPISGHKSVSWYQQVLGQGPQFIFQYYEKEERGRGNFPDRFSARQFPNYSSELNVNALLLGDSALYLCASSRTGGDSSYNEQFFGPGTRLTVL.

A single count supports this clone. The rearrangement joins TRBV7-9 to TRBJ2-2; D might be TRBD2 (6 bases). V lost 2 bases and J lost 5, with 15 bases in between. Germline assignment: CDR1 SEHNR and CDR2 FQNEAQ (reference sequence). CDR3 length: 16 amino acids. CDR3 sequence: CASSLRGSGLTGELFF. Written as DNA, the CDR3 is TGTGCCAGCAGCTTACGGGGTAGCGGTCTGACCGGGGAGCTGTTTTTT.

This clone was seen just once. The genes are TRBV19 and TRBJ2-3; TRBD2 aligns across 11 bases. The CDR3 is made up of 15 amino acids. Germline assignment: CDR1 LNHDA and CDR2 SQIVND (reference sequence). Losses at the gene ends were 5 bases for V and 5 bases for J; bases not matched to a gene: 6. The CDR3 DNA reads as TGTGCCAGTAGTTATGATAGCGGGAGGGAAGATACGCAGTATTTT. It codes for CASSYDSGREDTQYF.